The source of this TCR beta chain is a study of blood T cell repertoires in COVID-19. Study background: Both acute and convalescent COVID-19 samples were obtained from the United States, Italy and Spain. The cDNA or gDNA used as material had been derived from T cells, B-cell-depleted T cells, or PBMCs.

Original methodology: Reference gene primer amplification yielded estimated nucleated cell counts. Method: immunoSEQ multiplex PCR; TCRdb's copy keeps in-frame clones and lacks some. Clone size and the V and J calls come from that table; the DNA yielded D and trimming. The sample consists of about 130,000 clones, approximately 90% of them appearing once. Germline assignment: CDR1 LNHDA and CDR2 SQIVND (reference sequence). There are 14 residues in the CDR3. V was trimmed by 8 bases and J by 2 bases, leaving 13 bases between them. This sequence was found in a woman older than 75 with acute or convalescent COVID-19. The sequenced sample was peripheral blood. The chain combines TRBV19 with TRBJ2-1; a weak D match, TRBD1 (6 bases). The CDR3 reads CASRQATTYNEQFF. CDR3 nucleotides: TGTGCCAGTCGACAGGCGACCACCTACAATGAGCAGTTCTTC. The full variable domain, with the rest looked up from reference TRBV19 and TRBJ2-1, is DGGITQSPKYLFRKEGQNVTLSCEQNLNHDAMYWYRQDPGQGLRLIYYSQIVNDFQKGDIAEGYSVSREKKESFPLTVTSAQKNPTAFYLCASRQATTYNEQFFGPGTRLTVL.